A single sample is the source of the 24 T cell receptor beta chains below, sequenced in a study of T-cell memory formation after mild COVID-19. In TCRdb, the 5' RACE reads were re-called with MiXCR into one record per CDR3 protein. The sample gives a few hundred thousand distinct CDR3 sequences, around 28% of which show up once; roughly 13% is in the top ten. The sample taken for sequencing was PBMCs or a T cell subset sorted from them (not recorded which). These receptors came from an adult woman who had mild COVID-19 (a few samples of this study predate the infection). Cell type and time point are not known.

V usage is TRBV6-5 and J usage is TRBJ2-3; maybe TRBD1 (6 bases). V was cut by 6 bases and J by 5 bases, with 9 bases left in between. This CDR3 contains 12 residues. Per germline, CDR1 MNHEY and CDR2 SVGAGI. DNA for the CDR3: TGTGCCAGCAGGAAACAGGGAGATACGCAGTATTTT. This encodes CASRKQGDTQYF.

This clonotype appeared a few times. The V gene is TRBV7-9, the J gene TRBJ2-3; no reliable D call. The germline gives CDR1 SEHNR, CDR2 FQNEAQ (reference sequence). The CDR3 sequence is 12 residues long. V lost 1 base to trimming and J lost 8 bases, with 7 bases between them. In nucleotides, the CDR3 is TGTGCCAGCAGCTTAGTGGATGGTACGCAGTATTTT. It encodes CASSLVDGTQYF.

This clonotype was observed a few times. The chain carries TRBV29-1 and TRBJ1-4; D remains unclear. Trimming took off 0 bases at V and 3 bases at J, with 8 bases between the two ends. The CDR3 has 14 residues. Germline-derived CDR1 and CDR2 are SQVTM and ANQGSEA. CDR3 sequence reads: CSVEDRRSNEKLFF. The DNA of the CDR3 is TGCAGCGTTGAAGATCGACGGTCTAATGAAAAACTGTTTTTT.

The chain carries TRBV12-3 or TRBV12-4 and TRBJ1-2; the match to TRBD1 covers 8 bases. V shed 3 bases, J shed 12 bases, and the junction held 9 bases outside the gene matches. The CDR3 runs 13 residues. The CDR3 spells CASSLSGQDTDTF. Here the CDR3 DNA reads TGTGCCAGCAGTTTGTCGGGACAGGACACTGACACCTTC.

This clonotype was seen a handful of times. The V gene is TRBV6-5, the J gene TRBJ2-1, with 13 bases that match TRBD2. Germline values: CDR1 MNHEY, CDR2 SVGAGI. Losses at the gene ends were 6 bases for V and 8 bases for J; bases not matched to a gene: 7. CDR3 length equals 15 residues. The CDR3 loop is CASSHGTSGIYEQFF. In DNA, the CDR3 is TGTGCCAGCAGCCACGGGACTAGCGGGATCTATGAGCAGTTCTTC.

The V call is TRBV14, the J call TRBJ2-7; TRBD1 agrees at 9 bases. The CDR3 has 14 residues. V shed 5 bases, J shed 3 bases, and the junction held 5 bases outside the gene matches. Germline CDR1 reads SGHDN; CDR2 reads FVKESK. The CDR3 reads CASSGDRAIYEQYF. CDR3 DNA: TGTGCCAGCAGCGGGGACAGGGCCATCTACGAGCAGTACTTC.

This clonotype was seen a few times. The chain is built from TRBV7-6 and TRBJ2-1, with 7 nucleotides matching TRBD2. CDR3 length: 14 residues. The V segment lost 0 bases and the J segment 6 bases; nucleotides outside the gene matches: 2. Per germline, CDR1 SGHVS and CDR2 FNYEAQ. CDR3 DNA: TGTGCCAGCAGCTTAGCTACTAGCGCCAATGAGCAGTTCTTC. Amino acids: CASSLATSANEQFF.

The rearrangement joins TRBV27 to TRBJ2-7; 7 bases are shared with TRBD2. The ends lost 6 bases at V and 4 bases at J; junction bases unmatched: 6. Germline lookup yields CDR1 MNHEY and CDR2 SMNVEV (reference sequence). This CDR3 contains 13 residues. CDR3 in DNA: TGTGCCAGCAGCCGGGGGGTGGGGTACGAGCAGTACTTC. This translates into CASSRGVGYEQYF.

This clonotype was found a few times. The chain carries TRBV18 and TRBJ2-3, with a weak D call TRBD1 (6 bases). V dropped 2 bases and J dropped 6 bases, with 9 bases sitting between them. The CDR3 has 13 residues. CDR1 is KGHSH and CDR2 is LQKENI in the germline V gene. The CDR3 sequence is CASSPGTRDTQYF. CDR3 DNA sequence: TGTGCCAGCTCACCAGGGACACGCGATACGCAGTATTTT. Supplemented by reference TRBV18 and TRBJ2-3, the full variable domain reads NAGVMQNPRHLVRRRGQEARLRCSPMKGHSHVYWYRQLPEEGLKFMVYLQKENIIDESGMPKERFSAEFPKEGPSILRIQQVVRGDSAAYFCASSPGTRDTQYFGPGTRLTVL.

The chain has TRBV18 and TRBJ2-4; the match to TRBD2 covers 7 bases. The CDR3 runs to 13 residues. The germline V gene has CDR1 KGHSH and CDR2 LQKENI. J gave up 8 bases and V 3 bases, and 4 bases lay outside the gene matches. The CDR3 sequence is CASSPGGPDIQYF. The CDR3 coding sequence is TGTGCCAGCTCACCGGGAGGGCCAGACATTCAGTACTTC.

In this sample, this clonotype turned up a few times. This chain connects TRBV11-3 to TRBJ2-1, with TRBD2 identical over 7 bases. The CDR3 sequence is 15 residues long. Germline V CDR1 and CDR2: SGHNT, YENEEA. Trimming removed 1 base from V and 6 bases from J; junction bases left unmatched: 6. The CDR3, as DNA: TGTGCCAGCAGCTTAGGGCGGGAGAGAAGCAATGAGCAGTTCTTC. It translates to CASSLGRERSNEQFF.

This clonotype was seen just once. The chain uses TRBV7-9 and TRBJ2-5; D remains ambiguous. V was trimmed by 5 bases and J by 7 bases, leaving 11 bases between them. The germline gives CDR1 SEHNR, CDR2 FQNEAQ (reference sequence). CDR3 length: 12 amino acids. CDR3 sequence reads: CASSPPDGTQYF. The CDR3 DNA reads as TGTGCCAGCAGCCCCCCCGATGGGACCCAGTACTTC.

CDR3 region: CASSPQGTLGANVLTF. CDR3 DNA sequence: TGTGCCAGCAGCCCGCAGGGGACGCTTGGGGCCAACGTCCTGACTTTC. The chain combines TRBV7-9 with TRBJ2-6; tentatively, D is TRBD1 (6 bases). The CDR3 is 16 amino acids. The V end lost 5 bases, the J end lost 3 bases, and 14 bases lay between the germline ends. In germline, CDR1 is SEHNR, CDR2 FQNEAQ (reference sequence).

This clonotype was seen more than once but under ten times. This chain uses TRBV4-1 with TRBJ1-1, with 11 bases lining up with TRBD1. This CDR3 contains 15 residues. The ends lost 4 bases at V and 3 bases at J; junction bases unmatched: 4. Germline assignment: CDR1 MGHRA and CDR2 YSYEKL. The CDR3 sequence: CASSRGQGAYTEAFF. CDR3 bases: TGCGCCAGCAGCCGTGGACAGGGGGCGTACACTGAAGCTTTCTTT.

V usage is TRBV5-1 and J usage is TRBJ2-7; 7 nucleotides match TRBD2. Germline V gene data show CDR1 as SGHRS and CDR2 as YFSETQ. J gave up 2 bases and V 4 bases, and 9 bases lay outside the gene matches. The CDR3 has 15 residues. The CDR3 is CASSPEPSGTYEQYF. In DNA form, the CDR3 reads TGCGCCAGCAGCCCCGAGCCTAGCGGAACCTACGAGCAGTACTTC.

The chain links TRBV24-1 to TRBJ2-5; no clear D gene. The CDR3 spans 15 residues. V was trimmed by 3 bases and J by 3 bases, leaving 13 bases between them. The germline CDR1 and CDR2 sequences are KGHDR and SFDVKD. CDR3 region: CATSDPRRREETQYF. As DNA, the CDR3 is TGTGCCACCAGTGATCCCCGAAGACGGGAAGAGACCCAGTACTTC.

The chain is built from TRBV6-2 or TRBV6-3 and TRBJ2-2, with 10 bases fitting TRBD2. V shed 8 bases and J 0 bases; nucleotides not matched to a gene: 9. The CDR3 extends over 17 amino acids. Per the germline V gene, CDR1 is MNHEY and CDR2 is SVGEGT. The CDR3 spells CASSKGLALTNTGELFF. The DNA of the CDR3 is TGTGCCAGCTCTAAGGGACTAGCGCTTACGAACACCGGGGAGCTGTTTTTT.

The chain couples TRBV4-2 to TRBJ2-5; a possible D gene is TRBD2 (5 bases). There are 16 residues in the CDR3. Germline V gene lookup returns CDR1 LGHNA and CDR2 YNFKEQ. Between the trimmed V and J ends, which lost 6 bases and 0 bases, there was a span of 17 bases. The CDR3 here is CASSRAGRSNQETQYF. DNA of the CDR3: TGTGCCAGCAGTCGGGCGGGCCGCTCCAACCAAGAGACCCAGTACTTC.

The CDR3: CASSSNKGSHEQYF. The CDR3 bases are TGTGCCAGCAGTTCGAATAAGGGTTCCCACGAGCAGTACTTC. The V and J genes are TRBV12-3 or TRBV12-4 and TRBJ2-7, with no clear D. Trimming removed 4 bases from V and 5 bases from J, with 15 bases in between. The CDR3 length is 14 residues.

This clonotype was counted ten times or more. This rearrangement joins TRBV6-5 to TRBJ1-2, with D maybe TRBD1 (6 bases). The CDR3 contains 14 residues. Germline V gene sequence: CDR1 MNHEY, CDR2 SVGAGI. Trimming shortened V by 3 bases and J by 4 bases, and 12 bases separated the two germline ends. DNA for the CDR3: TGTGCCAGCAGTTATGGGCAGGGGTCCTATGGCTACACCTTC. It is translated as CASSYGQGSYGYTF.

This chain connects TRBV12-3 or TRBV12-4 to TRBJ1-1, with D possibly matching TRBD1 (5 bases). CDR3 size: 15 residues. Between the trimmed V and J ends, which lost 6 bases and 0 bases, there was a span of 14 bases. CDR3 nucleotides: TGTGCCAGCAGGCCTCCAGGGACGGTGAACACTGAAGCTTTCTTT. This codes for CASRPPGTVNTEAFF.

This clonotype was counted between two and nine times. This chain joins TRBV12-3 or TRBV12-4 and TRBJ2-2; no definite D call. The CDR3 has 14 amino acids. The ends were cut back, 3 bases at V and 4 bases at J, with 9 bases in the middle. The CDR3 DNA is TGTGCCAGCAGTTTGCCGAAGGCCACCGGGGAGCTGTTTTTT. Its translation: CASSLPKATGELFF.

V gene TRBV5-4 combines with J gene TRBJ2-7; the D gene is possibly TRBD1 (6 bases). CDR3 length: 15 residues. Germline CDR1 and CDR2: SGHNT and YYREEE (reference sequence). V dropped 0 bases and J dropped 1 base, with 11 bases sitting between them. CDR3 loop: CASSLVAQGSYEQYF. CDR3 DNA: TGTGCCAGCAGCTTGGTCGCCCAGGGGTCCTACGAGCAGTACTTC.

This clonotype turned up a few times. The chain recombines TRBV12-3 or TRBV12-4 with TRBJ2-7; D is uncertain. There are 14 residues in the CDR3. Trimming took off 2 bases at V and 2 bases at J, with 10 bases between the two ends. CDR3 nucleotides: TGTGCCAGCAGTTTATCCCCAATCCCCTACGAGCAGTACTTC. Its translation is CASSLSPIPYEQYF.